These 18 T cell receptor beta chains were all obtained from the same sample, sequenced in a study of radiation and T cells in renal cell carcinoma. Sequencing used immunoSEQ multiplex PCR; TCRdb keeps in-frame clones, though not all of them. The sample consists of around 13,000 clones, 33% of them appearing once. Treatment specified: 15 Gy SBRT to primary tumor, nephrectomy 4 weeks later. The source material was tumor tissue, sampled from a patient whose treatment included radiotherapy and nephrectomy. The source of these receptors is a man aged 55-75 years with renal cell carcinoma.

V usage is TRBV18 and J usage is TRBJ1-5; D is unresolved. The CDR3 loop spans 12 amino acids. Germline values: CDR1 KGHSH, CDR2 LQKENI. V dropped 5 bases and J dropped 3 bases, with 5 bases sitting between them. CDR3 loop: CASSINNQPQHF. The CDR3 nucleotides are TGTGCCAGCTCAATAAACAATCAGCCCCAGCATTTT.

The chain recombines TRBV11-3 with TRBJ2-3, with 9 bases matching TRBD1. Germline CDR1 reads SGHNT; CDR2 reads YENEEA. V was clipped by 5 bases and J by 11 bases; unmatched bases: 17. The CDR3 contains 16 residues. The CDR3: CASSPQGASTLHGQYF. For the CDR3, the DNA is TGTGCCAGCAGCCCACAGGGGGCTAGCACCCTTCACGGGCAGTATTTT. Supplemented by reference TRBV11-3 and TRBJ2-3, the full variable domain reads EAGVVQSPRYKIIEKKQPVAFWCNPISGHNTLYWYLQNLGQGPELLIRYENEEAVDDSQLPKDRFSAERLKGVDSTLKIQPAELGDSAVYLCASSPQGASTLHGQYFGPGTRLTVL.

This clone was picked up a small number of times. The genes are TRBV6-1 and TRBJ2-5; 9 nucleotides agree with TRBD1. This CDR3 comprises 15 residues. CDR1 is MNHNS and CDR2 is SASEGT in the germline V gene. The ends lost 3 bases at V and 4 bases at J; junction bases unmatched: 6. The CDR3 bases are TGTGCCAGCAGTGACCTACAGGGGGCAGGAGAGACCCAGTACTTC. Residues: CASSDLQGAGETQYF.

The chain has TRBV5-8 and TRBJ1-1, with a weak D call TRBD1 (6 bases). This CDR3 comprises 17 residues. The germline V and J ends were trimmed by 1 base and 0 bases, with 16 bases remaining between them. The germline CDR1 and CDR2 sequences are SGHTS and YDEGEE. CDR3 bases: TGTGCCAGCAGCTTGCATCAGAAGGGGGGTTTGAACACTGAAGCTTTCTTT. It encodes CASSLHQKGGLNTEAFF.

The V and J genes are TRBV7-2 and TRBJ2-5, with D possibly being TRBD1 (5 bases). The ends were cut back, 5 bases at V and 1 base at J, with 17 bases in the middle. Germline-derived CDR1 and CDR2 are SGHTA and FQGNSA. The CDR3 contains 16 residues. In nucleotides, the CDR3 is TGTGCCAGCAGCGAGATCAGGGCTTCGGGCCAAGAGACCCAGTACTTC. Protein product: CASSEIRASGQETQYF.

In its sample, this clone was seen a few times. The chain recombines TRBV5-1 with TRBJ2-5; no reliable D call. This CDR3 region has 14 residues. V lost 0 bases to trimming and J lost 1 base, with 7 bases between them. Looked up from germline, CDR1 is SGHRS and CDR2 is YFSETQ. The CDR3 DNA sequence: TGCGCCAGCAGCTTGGTGGCCAGCCAAGAGACCCAGTACTTC. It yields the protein CASSLVASQETQYF.

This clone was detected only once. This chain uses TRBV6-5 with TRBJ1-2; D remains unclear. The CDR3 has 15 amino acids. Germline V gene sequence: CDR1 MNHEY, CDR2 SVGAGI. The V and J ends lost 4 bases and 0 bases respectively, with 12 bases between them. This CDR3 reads CASSSPAWPNYGYTF. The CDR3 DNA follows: TGTGCCAGCAGTTCTCCGGCATGGCCTAACTATGGCTACACCTTC.

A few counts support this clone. CDR3 nucleotide sequence: TGTGCCAGCAGTTATTCCGGGACAGGGCGCCACTACACCTTC. Its translation: CASSYSGTGRHYTF. The rearrangement joins TRBV6-5 to TRBJ1-2; 9 nucleotides line up with TRBD1. Per the germline V gene, CDR1 is MNHEY and CDR2 is SVGAGI. J was trimmed by 10 bases and V by 3 bases; bases with no gene match: 9. The CDR3 contains 14 residues.

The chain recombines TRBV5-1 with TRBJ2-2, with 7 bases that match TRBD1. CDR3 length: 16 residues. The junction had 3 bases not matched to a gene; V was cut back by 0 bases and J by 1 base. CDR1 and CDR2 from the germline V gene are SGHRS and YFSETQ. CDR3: CASSLEGAGNTGELFF. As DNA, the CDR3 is TGCGCCAGCAGCTTGGAGGGGGCCGGGAACACCGGGGAGCTGTTTTTT.

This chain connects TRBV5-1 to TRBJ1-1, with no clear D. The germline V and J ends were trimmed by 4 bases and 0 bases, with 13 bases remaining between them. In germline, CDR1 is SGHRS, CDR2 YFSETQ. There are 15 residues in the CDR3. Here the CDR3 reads CASSAYGELNTEAFF. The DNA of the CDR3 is TGCGCCAGCAGCGCATACGGAGAATTGAACACTGAAGCTTTCTTT.

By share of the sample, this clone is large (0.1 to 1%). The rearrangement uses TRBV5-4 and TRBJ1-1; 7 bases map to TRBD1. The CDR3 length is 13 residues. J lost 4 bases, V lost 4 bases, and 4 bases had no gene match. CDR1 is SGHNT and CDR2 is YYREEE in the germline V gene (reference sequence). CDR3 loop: CASSPPGGTEAFF. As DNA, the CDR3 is TGTGCCAGCAGCCCTCCAGGGGGCACTGAAGCTTTCTTT.

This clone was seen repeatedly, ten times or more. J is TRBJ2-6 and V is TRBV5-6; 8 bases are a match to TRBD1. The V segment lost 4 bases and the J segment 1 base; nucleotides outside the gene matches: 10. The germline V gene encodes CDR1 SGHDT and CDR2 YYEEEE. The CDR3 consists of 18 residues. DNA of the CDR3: TGTGCCAGCAGCAGTACAGGGGGTACGGAATCTGGGGCCAACGTCCTGACTTTC. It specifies CASSSTGGTESGANVLTF. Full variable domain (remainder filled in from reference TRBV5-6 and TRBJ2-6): DAGVTQSPTHLIKTRGQQVTLRCSPKSGHDTVSWYQQALGQGPQFIFQYYEEEERQRGNFPDRFSGHQFPNYSSELNVNALLLGDSALYLCASSSTGGTESGANVLTFGAGSRLTVL.

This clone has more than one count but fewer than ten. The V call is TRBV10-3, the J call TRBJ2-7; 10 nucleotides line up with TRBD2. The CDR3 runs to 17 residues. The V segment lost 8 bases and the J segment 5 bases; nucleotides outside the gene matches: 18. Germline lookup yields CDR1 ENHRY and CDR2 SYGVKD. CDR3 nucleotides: TGTGCCATCTCACGGGTCGGGGGTACTAGCGGGAACCACGAGCAGTACGTC. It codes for CAISRVGGTSGNHEQYV.

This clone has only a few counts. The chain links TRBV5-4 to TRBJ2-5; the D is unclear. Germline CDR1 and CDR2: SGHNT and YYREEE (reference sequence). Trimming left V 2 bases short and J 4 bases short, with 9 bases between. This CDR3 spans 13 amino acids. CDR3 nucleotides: TGTGCCAGCAGCTTACCAACTTTAGAGACCCAGTACTTC. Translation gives CASSLPTLETQYF.

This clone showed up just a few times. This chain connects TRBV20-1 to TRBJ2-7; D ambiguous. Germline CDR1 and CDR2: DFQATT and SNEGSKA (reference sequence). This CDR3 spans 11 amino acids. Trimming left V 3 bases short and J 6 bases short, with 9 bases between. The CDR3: CSASLGGEQYV. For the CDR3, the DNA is TGCAGTGCTAGCTTAGGCGGCGAGCAGTACGTC.

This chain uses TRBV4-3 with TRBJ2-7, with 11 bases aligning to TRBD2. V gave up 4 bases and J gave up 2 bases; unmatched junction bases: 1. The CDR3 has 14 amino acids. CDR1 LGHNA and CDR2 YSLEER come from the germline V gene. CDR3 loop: CASSLGLAAYEQYF. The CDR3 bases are TGCGCCAGCAGCCTGGGACTAGCGGCCTACGAGCAGTACTTC.

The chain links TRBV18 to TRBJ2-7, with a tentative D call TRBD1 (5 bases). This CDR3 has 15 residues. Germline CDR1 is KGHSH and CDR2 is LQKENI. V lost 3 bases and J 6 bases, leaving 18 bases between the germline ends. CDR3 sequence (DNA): TGTGCCAGCTCACCTATGGGGCAGAGTCTCGGCGAGCAGTACGTC. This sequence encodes CASSPMGQSLGEQYV.

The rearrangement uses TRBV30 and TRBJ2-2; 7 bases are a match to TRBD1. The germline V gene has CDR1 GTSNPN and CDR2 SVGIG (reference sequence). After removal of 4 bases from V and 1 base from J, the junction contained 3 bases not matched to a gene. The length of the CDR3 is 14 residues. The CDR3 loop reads CAWIRTGNTGELFF. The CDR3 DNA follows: TGTGCCTGGATTAGGACAGGGAACACCGGGGAGCTGTTTTTT.